The clone carrying this T cell receptor (beta chain) was observed many times. Its antigen remains unknown. This specimen belongs to a study of T cells after yellow fever vaccination. Production of TCR cDNA was by 5'RACE template switching, which also added a universal primer site and UMIs. TCRdb passed the 5' RACE reads through MiXCR, listing each CDR3 protein once. The table has 90,000 to 150,000 distinct CDR3 sequences, about 7.8% seen once; the top ten hold over 2.5%. The germline gives CDR1 MDHEN, CDR2 SYDVKM. The junction had 4 bases not matched to a gene; V was cut back by 7 bases and J by 2 bases. This CDR3 comprises 15 residues. General study results and limits: Some clonotypes, a small share, were shared between CD4 and CD8 compartments.

This chain links TRBV28 with TRBJ2-1; TRBD2 matches at 11 bases. Sequenced material: CD4+ T cells sorted from PBMCs, taken 45 days after the first yellow fever vaccination. The receptor was derived from a man aged 18-30 years who received the YFV17D yellow fever vaccine. As DNA, the CDR3 is TGTGCCAGCACTAGCGGGGGGCTTACCTACAATGAGCAGTTCTTC. Translation: CASTSGGLTYNEQFF.